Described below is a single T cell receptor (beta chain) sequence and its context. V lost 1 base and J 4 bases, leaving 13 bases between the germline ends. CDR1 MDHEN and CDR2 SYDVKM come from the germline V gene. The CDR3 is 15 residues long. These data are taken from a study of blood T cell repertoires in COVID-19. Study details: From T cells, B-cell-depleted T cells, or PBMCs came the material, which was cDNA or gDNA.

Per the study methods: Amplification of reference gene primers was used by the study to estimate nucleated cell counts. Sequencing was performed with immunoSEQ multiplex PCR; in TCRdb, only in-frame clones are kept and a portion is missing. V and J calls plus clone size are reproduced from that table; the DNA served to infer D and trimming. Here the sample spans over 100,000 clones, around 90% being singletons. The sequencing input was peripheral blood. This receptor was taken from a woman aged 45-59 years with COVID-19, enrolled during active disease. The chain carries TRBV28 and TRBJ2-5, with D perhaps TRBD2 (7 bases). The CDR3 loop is CASSLSPGGGETQYF. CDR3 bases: TGTGCCAGCAGTTTATCGCCGGGGGGCGGAGAGACCCAGTACTTC.